The 21 T cell receptor beta chains presented below share a single source sample, sequenced in a study of control samples from healthy donors and cancer patients. Generated by immunoSEQ multiplex PCR, the TCRdb table keeps only in-frame clones and is missing some. Of about 100,000 clones in the sample, roughly 90% are singletons; the top ten hold 7.8%. Source material: blood. These receptors were obtained from a man aged 25-45 years in good health.

CDR3 DNA sequence: TGTGCCAGCAGTTTTTCAGGTCCTAATGAAAAACTGTTTTTT. It translates to CASSFSGPNEKLFF. The chain couples TRBV28 to TRBJ1-4; D call uncertain. The ends were cut back, 3 bases at V and 3 bases at J, with 8 bases in the middle. Germline-derived CDR1 and CDR2 are MDHEN and SYDVKM. This CDR3 is 14 amino acids long.

This chain joins TRBV5-1 and TRBJ2-1, with TRBD1 matching over 7 bases. The CDR3 runs 15 residues. Germline assignment: CDR1 SGHRS and CDR2 YFSETQ. The trim removed 0 bases at V and 9 bases at J, leaving 9 bases unmatched. This chain's CDR3 is CASSLVSGGPSEQFF. The DNA of the CDR3 is TGCGCCAGCAGCTTGGTATCAGGGGGTCCGAGTGAGCAGTTCTTC.

The chain has TRBV30 and TRBJ1-6; D is perhaps TRBD1 (5 bases). The V end was cut by 0 bases, the J end by 10 bases, with 13 bases between. The germline gives CDR1 GTSNPN, CDR2 SVGIG (reference sequence). The CDR3 runs to 14 residues. The CDR3 coding sequence is TGTGCCTGGAGTGTAACCGGGGGGAGATCACCCCTCCACTTT. Encoded protein: CAWSVTGGRSPLHF.

The chain links TRBV6-5 to TRBJ2-3; D not resolved. The germline V gene has CDR1 MNHEY and CDR2 SVGAGI. The CDR3 runs to 13 residues. The V and J ends lost 2 bases and 6 bases respectively, with 9 bases between them. The CDR3 loop reads CASSYEYGDTQYF. Here the CDR3 DNA reads TGTGCCAGCAGTTACGAGTACGGTGATACGCAGTATTTT.

V usage is TRBV19 and J usage is TRBJ2-4; tentative D call: TRBD2 (6 bases). CDR1 and CDR2 from the germline V gene are LNHDA and SQIVND (reference sequence). The CDR3 totals 16 residues. The V and J ends lost 3 bases and 2 bases respectively, with 14 bases between them. Here the CDR3 reads CASSMSLGGSKNIQYF. The CDR3 DNA sequence: TGTGCCAGTAGTATGAGTTTGGGGGGATCCAAAAACATTCAGTACTTC.

CDR3 sequence (DNA): TGTGCCAGCAGCCAGGGAGGGGGGGAGGAACAGCCCCAGCATTTT. Amino acids: CASSQGGGEEQPQHF. The chain combines TRBV21-1 with TRBJ1-5. TRBV21-1 is recorded as a pseudogene. CDR3 length equals 15 residues.

The rearrangement links TRBV30 to TRBJ1-6; TRBD1 agrees at 9 bases. V shed 1 base and J 8 bases; nucleotides not matched to a gene: 9. CDR1 is GTSNPN, CDR2 SVGIG, per germline (reference sequence). The CDR3 spans 16 residues. DNA of the CDR3: TGTGCCTGGAGTGCTCAAGACAGGGGGAAGTATTCACCCCTCCACTTT. Translated: CAWSAQDRGKYSPLHF.

The chain carries TRBV6-4 and TRBJ2-6; D not certain. V was clipped by 0 bases and J by 0 bases, with 3 bases between them. The CDR3 is 15 residues long. CDR1 is MRHNA, CDR2 SNTAGT, per germline. The CDR3: CASSDSNSGANVLTF. The CDR3 region has the DNA TGTGCCAGCAGTGACTCCAACTCTGGGGCCAACGTCCTGACTTTC.

The chain employs TRBV27 and TRBJ1-5, with D possibly TRBD1 on 6 matching bases. In germline, CDR1 is MNHEY, CDR2 SMNVEV (reference sequence). Trimming took off 4 bases at V and 0 bases at J, with 16 bases between the two ends. This CDR3 is built from 17 residues. This CDR3 reads CASSSWTDLYSNQPQHF. CDR3 bases: TGTGCCAGCAGTTCCTGGACAGACCTTTATAGCAATCAGCCCCAGCATTTT.

V and J are TRBV14 and TRBJ2-1; 8 nucleotides match TRBD2. V gave up 1 base and J gave up 2 bases; unmatched junction bases: 4. The CDR3 spans 16 residues. Germline CDR1 is SGHDN and CDR2 is FVKESK. For the CDR3, the DNA is TGTGCCAGCAGCCAAGCGGGAGGGTGGCCCTACAATGAGCAGTTCTTC. It codes for CASSQAGGWPYNEQFF.

The chain joins TRBV2 to TRBJ1-2; possible D gene TRBD1, 5 bases. The V gene lost 6 bases and the J gene lost 9 bases, with 23 bases spanning the gap. This CDR3 spans 15 amino acids. Germline values: CDR1 SNHLY, CDR2 FYNNEI. Written as DNA, the CDR3 is TGTGCCAGCAGAAGAACCAGAAGCGGGACTGCCCGCTACACCTTC. Its translation is CASRRTRSGTARYTF.

The sample holds one count of this clone. The chain carries TRBV5-6 and TRBJ1-1; 8 bases line up with TRBD1. The V gene's germline CDR1 is SGHDT and CDR2 YYEEEE. V lost 1 base, J lost 4 bases, and 3 bases stayed unmatched. The CDR3 consists of 14 residues. CDR3 in DNA: TGTGCCAGCAGCTTGACAGGGGGAGGCACTGAAGCTTTCTTT. Translation: CASSLTGGGTEAFF. The full variable domain, its missing parts supplied by reference TRBV5-6 and TRBJ1-1, is DAGVTQSPTHLIKTRGQQVTLRCSPKSGHDTVSWYQQALGQGPQFIFQYYEEEERQRGNFPDRFSGHQFPNYSSELNVNALLLGDSALYLCASSLTGGGTEAFFGQGTRLTVV.

The V call is TRBV18, the J call TRBJ1-5; D may be TRBD1 (6 bases). The length of the CDR3 is 17 residues. Per the germline V gene, CDR1 is KGHSH and CDR2 is LQKENI. Between the trimmed V and J ends, which lost 3 bases and 0 bases, there was a span of 15 bases. CDR3 amino acids: CASSPRQVLNSNQPQHF. In DNA, the CDR3 is TGTGCCAGCTCACCTAGACAGGTTCTCAATAGCAATCAGCCCCAGCATTTT.

The V gene is TRBV7-2, the J gene TRBJ2-3; TRBD1 agrees at 9 bases. CDR3 length equals 14 residues. CDR1 and CDR2 from the germline V gene are SGHTA and FQGNSA. J was trimmed by 3 bases and V by 5 bases; bases with no gene match: 3. As DNA, the CDR3 is TGTGCCAGCAGCCCAGGACAGGGGACAGATACGCAGTATTTT. It is translated as CASSPGQGTDTQYF. The full variable domain, with the rest looked up from reference TRBV7-2 and TRBJ2-3, is GAGVSQSPSNKVTEKGKDVELRCDPISGHTALYWYRQSLGQGLEFLIYFQGNSAPDKSGLPSDRFSAERTGGSVSTLTIQRTQQEDSAVYLCASSPGQGTDTQYFGPGTRLTVL.

The chain couples TRBV6-2 or TRBV6-3 to TRBJ1-5; TRBD1 is a possible D gene (5 bases). This CDR3 is built from 16 residues. Germline loops: CDR1 MNHEY, CDR2 SVGEGT. V was cut by 2 bases and J by 4 bases, with 15 bases left in between. CDR3 sequence: CASSYNAGTANQPQHF. The CDR3 coding sequence is TGTGCCAGCAGTTACAATGCAGGGACTGCGAATCAGCCCCAGCATTTT.

This clone was seen a single time. The V gene is TRBV16, the J gene TRBJ2-7, with D tentatively TRBD2 (6 bases). Deletions cut 0 bases from V and 2 bases from J, with 11 bases between. CDR1 and CDR2 (germline): KGHSY, FQNENV. The CDR3 has 15 amino acids. CDR3 sequence (DNA): TGTGCCAGCAGCCAATCAAGGGCGGGGACCTACGAGCAGTACTTC. Its protein product is CASSQSRAGTYEQYF.

This sequence joins TRBV7-2 and TRBJ2-7; D possibly corresponds to TRBD2 (5 bases). From germline, CDR1 is SGHTA and CDR2 FQGNSA. Trimming took 1 base from V and 7 from J, leaving 5 bases between them. CDR3 length equals 11 residues. The chain's CDR3 is CASSLVAEQYF. The CDR3 DNA sequence: TGTGCCAGCAGCTTAGTAGCGGAGCAGTACTTC.

The V gene is TRBV4-1, the J gene TRBJ2-1; TRBD1 agrees at 7 bases. V trimming: 4 bases; J trimming: 5 bases; junction bases outside the gene matches: 5. CDR3 length: 14 amino acids. Germline-derived CDR1 and CDR2 are MGHRA and YSYEKL. The CDR3 spells CASSPPGTDNEQFF. In DNA form, the CDR3 reads TGCGCCAGCAGCCCCCCTGGGACAGACAATGAGCAGTTCTTC.

This chain connects TRBV12-5 to TRBJ2-7; possible D gene TRBD2, 5 bases. With 5 bases removed from V and 4 bases from J, the gap between germline ends came to 9 bases. Germline V gives CDR1 LGHNT, CDR2 FRNRAP. This CDR3 has 12 residues. DNA of the CDR3: TGTGCTAGTGGTATTGGGGAGTACGAGCAGTACGTC. This gives the protein CASGIGEYEQYV.

The gene calls are TRBV10-2 and TRBJ2-1; the match to TRBD1 covers 8 bases. The CDR3 has 15 residues. The ends lost 6 bases at V and 7 bases at J; junction bases unmatched: 11. The germline gives CDR1 WSHSY, CDR2 SAAADI. The CDR3 reads CASRMGDRMGNEQFF. CDR3 sequence (DNA): TGCGCCAGCAGGATGGGGGACAGGATGGGAAATGAGCAGTTCTTC.

The chain is built from TRBV7-8 and TRBJ1-1; the D is unclear. CDR3 length: 17 amino acids. V shed 3 bases and J shed 3 bases, with 20 bases lying between them. The germline CDR1 and CDR2 sequences are SGHVS and FQNEAQ. The CDR3 coding sequence is TGTGCCAGCAGCTTTACCCCCGGGCAGCTCCTTGACACTGAAGCTTTCTTT. Protein: CASSFTPGQLLDTEAFF.